This T cell receptor beta chain came from a study of early T cells in non-severe SARS-CoV-2 infection. A single record per CDR3 protein comes from TCRdb applying MiXCR to the 5' RACE reads. Of tens of thousands of distinct CDR3 sequences in the sample, less than 5.5% were seen once. The CDR3 runs 14 residues. Germline V gene data show CDR1 as DFQATT and CDR2 as SNEGSKA (reference sequence). Only a few counts were recorded for this clonotype. One junction end disagrees with the germline gene, perhaps due to a read error. The chain carries TRBV20-1 and TRBJ2-2, with 7 nucleotides matching TRBD1. The TCR sequence derives from an adult who was a healthcare worker with PCR-confirmed SARS-CoV-2 infection or an uninfected control (not recorded which). Sequencing was carried out using whole blood. DNA of the CDR3: TGCAGTGCCAGAGGGGGCGCGAACACCGGGGAGCTGTTTTTT. It encodes CSARGGANTGELFF.